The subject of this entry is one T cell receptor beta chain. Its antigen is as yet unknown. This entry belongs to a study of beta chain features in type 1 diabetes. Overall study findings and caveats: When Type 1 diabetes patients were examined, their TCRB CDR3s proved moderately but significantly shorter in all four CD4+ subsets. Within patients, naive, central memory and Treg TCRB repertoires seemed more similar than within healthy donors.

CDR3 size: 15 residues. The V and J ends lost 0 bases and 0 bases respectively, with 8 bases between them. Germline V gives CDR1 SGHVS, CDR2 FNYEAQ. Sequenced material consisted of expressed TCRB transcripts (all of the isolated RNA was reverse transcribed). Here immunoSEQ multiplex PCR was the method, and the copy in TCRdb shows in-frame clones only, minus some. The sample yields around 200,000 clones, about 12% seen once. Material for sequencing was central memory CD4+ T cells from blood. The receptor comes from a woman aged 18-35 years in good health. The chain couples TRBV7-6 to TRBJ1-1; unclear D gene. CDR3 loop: CASSLARAVNTEAFF. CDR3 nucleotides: TGTGCCAGCAGCTTAGCGAGGGCTGTGAACACTGAAGCTTTCTTT.